Listed below are T cell receptor beta chains from one sample, sequenced in a study of shared clonotypes between healthy human individuals. The assay was immunoSEQ multiplex PCR, and TCRdb's table has in-frame clones only and misses some. This table has around 550,000 clones, roughly 95% appearing once. The sequenced material came from naive CD8+ T cells sorted from blood. These receptor sequences come from a woman aged 25 to 39 in good health. CDR3s include the opening cysteine and the closing phenylalanine or tryptophan. The D gene is left open where the match is weak. Clone sizes are given selectively: once, few, many, or a class where the clone is expanded.

>.|TRBV15|TRBJ1-2|.
CATSSQAGNGYTF
TGTGCCACCAGCTCTCAGGCAGGGAATGGCTACACCTTC
>.|TRBV7-6|TRBJ2-1|.
CASSPGLGSYNEQFF
TGTGCCAGCAGCCCCGGATTGGGGTCCTACAATGAGCAGTTCTTC
>.|TRBV19|TRBJ1-5|.
CASSITLGSDLEGNQPQHF
TGTGCCAGTAGTATAACCTTAGGCTCCGATCTGGAAGGCAATCAGCCCCAGCATTTT
>.|TRBV27|TRBJ2-1|.
CASRRAPAPNEQFF
TGTGCCAGCCGAAGGGCCCCCGCCCCCAATGAGCAGTTCTTC
>.|TRBV4-1|TRBJ1-6|.
CASSQKDRLSSYNSPLHF
TGCGCCAGCAGCCAAAAGGACAGATTGAGCTCCTATAATTCACCCCTCCACTTT
>.|TRBV2|TRBJ1-1|.
CASSERGATEAFF
TGTGCCAGCAGTGAAAGGGGGGCCACTGAAGCTTTCTTT
>.|TRBV28|TRBJ2-7|.
CENKEQYF
TGTGAGAACAAGGAGCAGTACTTC
>.|TRBV27|TRBJ1-4|TRBD1
CATKWTGSNEKLFF
TGTGCCACCAAATGGACAGGGAGCAATGAAAAACTGTTTTTT
>.|TRBV27|TRBJ1-2|.
CASSSGPGRDGYTF
TGTGCCAGCAGTTCCGGACCAGGGCGGGATGGCTACACCTTC
>.|TRBV6-5|TRBJ2-1|TRBD2
CASSLLAGVNEQFF
TGTGCCAGCAGTTTACTAGCGGGAGTGAATGAGCAGTTCTTC
>.|TRBV29-1|TRBJ2-7|.
CSVTPRGTREQYF
TGCAGCGTCACCCCCCGGGGAACTCGCGAGCAGTACTTC
>.|TRBV5-1|TRBJ2-7|.
CASSLIFLDEQYF
TGCGCCAGCAGCCTAATCTTCCTAGACGAGCAGTACTTC
>.|TRBV19|TRBJ1-2|.
CASSIFSGPNYGYTF
TGTGCCAGTAGTATCTTCTCAGGACCCAACTATGGCTACACCTTC
>.|TRBV4-2|TRBJ2-7|.
CASSQDVNYEQYF
TGTGCCAGCAGCCAAGATGTCAACTACGAGCAGTACTTC
>.|TRBV19|TRBJ2-7|TRBD2
CASSISGSELYEQYF
TGTGCCAGTAGTATTAGCGGGAGTGAGCTCTACGAGCAGTACTTC
>.|TRBV28|TRBJ1-2|TRBD1
CASRPSLGTGGGFYGYTF
TGTGCCAGCAGACCCAGCTTAGGGACAGGGGGCGGTTTCTATGGCTACACCTTC
>.|TRBV6-5|TRBJ1-1|.
CASSRGQEAFF
TGTGCCAGCTCCCGGGGGCAAGAAGCTTTCTTT
>.|TRBV4-1|TRBJ2-5|TRBD1
CASSQDLGQGAFEETQYF
TGCGCCAGCAGCCAAGATCTCGGACAGGGGGCGTTCGAAGAGACCCAGTACTTC
>.|TRBV28|TRBJ2-2|.
CASSLWANTGELFF
TGTGCCAGCAGTTTATGGGCGAACACCGGGGAGCTGTTTTTT
>.|TRBV11-1|TRBJ2-7|.
CASSLERVVTYEQYF
TGTGCCAGCAGCTTAGAGCGGGTGGTAACCTACGAGCAGTACTTC
>.|TRBV14|TRBJ2-7|.
CASSLGVEQYF
TGTGCCAGCAGCCTCGGGGTCGAGCAGTACTTC
>.|TRBV25-1|TRBJ2-1|.
CASSRPAGNEQFF
TGTGCCAGCAGCCGCCCGGCAGGCAATGAGCAGTTCTTC
>.|TRBV9|TRBJ2-1|TRBD2
CASSVGGVAGVDEQFF
TGTGCCAGCAGCGTAGGAGGGGTAGCGGGAGTTGATGAGCAGTTCTTC
>.|TRBV27|TRBJ2-7|TRBD2
CASSLVSGRPYEQYF
TGTGCCAGCAGTTTAGTTAGCGGGAGGCCGTACGAGCAGTACTTC
>once|TRBV19|TRBJ2-1|.
CASSKGEGRQGDYHEQFF
TGTGCCAGTAGTAAGGGGGAGGGAAGGCAGGGGGACTATCATGAGCAGTTCTTC
>.|TRBV19|TRBJ1-5|.
CASSIRDRNQPQHF
TGTGCCAGTAGTATCAGGGATCGCAATCAGCCCCAGCATTTT
>.|TRBV19|TRBJ2-7|.
CASSIGQGGSYEQYF
TGTGCCAGTAGTATTGGTCAGGGAGGTTCCTACGAGCAGTACTTC
>once|TRBV19|TRBJ1-1|.
CASSIDLEGFANTEAFF
TGTGCCAGTAGTATAGATCTGGAGGGGTTTGCGAACACTGAAGCTTTCTTT
>once|TRBV13|TRBJ2-7|.
CASSGTPSYEQYF
TGTGCCAGCAGCGGGACTCCTTCCTACGAGCAGTACTTC
>.|TRBV5-4|TRBJ2-5|TRBD2
CASSLFGGYQETQYF
TGTGCCAGCAGCTTGTTCGGGGGGTACCAAGAGACCCAGTACTTC
>.|TRBV30|TRBJ1-1|.
CAWSVLSGGANTEAFF
TGTGCCTGGAGTGTACTGTCCGGAGGGGCCAACACTGAAGCTTTCTTT
>.|TRBV2|TRBJ2-3|TRBD1
CASSVSSGQGGSRATDTQYF
TGTGCCAGCAGTGTATCGAGCGGACAGGGGGGATCTAGAGCCACAGATACGCAGTATTTT
>.|TRBV27|TRBJ2-1|.
CASSLSPSLNNEQFF
TGTGCCAGCAGTTTATCCCCTAGCCTTAACAATGAGCAGTTCTTC
>.|TRBV28|TRBJ1-5|TRBD1
CASSTSGTGEVQPQHF
TGTGCCAGCAGTACATCCGGGACAGGGGAGGTTCAGCCCCAGCATTTT
>.|TRBV6-5|TRBJ2-7|.
CASSYGRPLESGEQYF
TGTGCCAGCAGTTACGGACGGCCCCTAGAGTCGGGCGAGCAGTACTTC
>.|TRBV28|TRBJ2-2|TRBD2
CASRALAGNTGELFF
TGTGCCAGCAGGGCACTAGCGGGAAACACCGGGGAGCTGTTTTTT
>.|TRBV27|TRBJ1-2|.
CASSEKYGTNYGYTF
TGTGCCAGCAGTGAAAAATACGGGACAAACTATGGCTACACCTTC
>.|TRBV2|TRBJ2-7|.
CASSVLVYEQYF
TGTGCCAGCAGTGTGCTAGTCTACGAGCAGTACTTC
>.|TRBV7-9|TRBJ2-1|.
CASTQQGYNEQFF
TGTGCCAGCACCCAACAGGGCTACAATGAGCAGTTCTTC
>.|TRBV7-7|TRBJ2-1|.
CASSLGTGEQFF
TGTGCCAGCAGTTTGGGGACTGGTGAGCAGTTCTTC
>.|TRBV11-2|TRBJ2-1|.
CASSSPAGQFF
TGTGCCAGCAGCTCCCCCGCGGGGCAGTTCTTC
>.|TRBV27|TRBJ1-1|.
CASSLSAIPNTEAFF
TGTGCCAGCAGTTTATCAGCAATTCCCAACACTGAAGCTTTCTTT
>.|TRBV7-2|TRBJ1-2|TRBD1
CASSPWDRGSPYGYTF
TGTGCCAGCAGCCCCTGGGACAGGGGGTCACCCTATGGCTACACCTTC
>.|TRBV28|TRBJ2-1|TRBD2
CASSQLATGYNGYNEQFF
TGTGCCAGCAGTCAACTAGCGACCGGGTATAACGGGTACAATGAGCAGTTCTTC
>.|TRBV5-5|TRBJ2-7|TRBD1
CASSDTGAPSYEQYF
TGTGCCAGCAGCGATACAGGGGCACCCTCCTACGAGCAGTACTTC